This T cell receptor beta chain derives from a study of beta chain features in type 1 diabetes. Details on this clone: The antigen remains unidentified.

Investigators reverse transcribed all isolated RNA, so they sequenced expressed TCRB transcripts. Repertoires were generated with immunoSEQ multiplex PCR, while TCRdb's copy carries only in-frame clones and drops some. The repertoire consists of 250,000 or so clones, with around 14% occurring once and the leading ten covering approximately 0.018%. General study results and limits: Shorter TCRB CDR3s, moderately but significantly so, were found in Type 1 diabetes patients in all four CD4+ subsets.

One heparinised blood draw averaging around 100 mL was given by each donor. Germline values: CDR1 SGHTA, CDR2 FQGNSA. The CDR3 contains 14 residues. V lost 5 bases and J 6 bases, leaving 13 bases between the germline ends. The source material was naive CD4+ T cells from blood. The rearrangement links TRBV7-2 to TRBJ1-4, with unresolved D. The TCR sequence derives from a man aged 25 to 45 with type 1 diabetes. In nucleotides, the CDR3 is TGTGCCAGCAGCCACGCGCAGGTCGATGAAAAACTGTTTTTT. This sequence encodes CASSHAQVDEKLFF.